The 24 T cell receptor beta chains listed next were all sequenced from one sample in a study of T cells after yellow fever vaccination. TCRdb analysed the 5' RACE reads with MiXCR anew, one entry per CDR3 protein. Of about 22,000 distinct CDR3 sequences detected, approximately 5.2% appear once; the ten largest clones hold around 18%. Specimen: PBMCs, either bulk or a sorted T-cell subset (CD4+, CD8+, memory, or dextramer-sorted; not recorded which), collected 45 days after the first yellow fever vaccination. The origin of the receptors is a man in his late teens or twenties who received the YFV17D yellow fever vaccine.

This clonotype was observed at least ten times. The rearrangement joins TRBV6-5 to TRBJ2-3; 11 positions agree with TRBD2. The germline V gene has CDR1 MNHEY and CDR2 SVGAGI. This CDR3 comprises 14 residues. With 6 bases clipped from V and 1 base from J, the junction kept 0 bases outside the gene matches. The CDR3: CASRTSGGTDTQYF. CDR3 coding DNA: TGTGCCAGCAGGACTAGCGGGGGCACAGATACGCAGTATTTT.

This clonotype appeared many times. The chain carries TRBV7-3 and TRBJ2-1, with 7 bases identical to TRBD1. V gave up 4 bases and J gave up 2 bases; unmatched junction bases: 17. The CDR3 has 19 amino acids. Germline V gives CDR1 SGHTA, CDR2 FQGTGA. The CDR3 sequence is CASSSRRVQGITPYNEQFF. CDR3 nucleotide sequence: TGTGCCAGCAGCTCTCGACGGGTACAGGGGATTACACCCTACAATGAGCAGTTCTTC.

This clonotype was counted at least ten times. The chain joins TRBV6-2 or TRBV6-3 to TRBJ1-5, with D tentatively TRBD1 (5 bases). Germline V gene data show CDR1 as MNHEY and CDR2 as SVGEGT. This CDR3 spans 15 amino acids. V was pared by 2 bases and J by 2 bases, with 10 bases between. The CDR3 protein is CASSYRGTGNQPQHF. For the CDR3, the DNA is TGTGCCAGCAGTTACCGGGGCACGGGCAATCAGCCCCAGCATTTT.

This clonotype was observed at least ten times. V usage is TRBV5-1 and J usage is TRBJ2-3, with 12 positions matching TRBD2. This CDR3 is 15 amino acids long. CDR1 is SGHRS, CDR2 YFSETQ, per germline. Trimming removed 4 bases from V and 4 bases from J; junction bases left unmatched: 4. The CDR3 loop is CASSGLAGSADTQYF. The CDR3 DNA is TGCGCCAGCAGCGGACTAGCGGGGTCTGCAGATACGCAGTATTTT.

This clonotype was recorded many times. The V call is TRBV20-1, the J call TRBJ1-2, with D perhaps matching TRBD1 (6 bases). The CDR3 loop spans 13 amino acids. V was trimmed by 0 bases and J by 7 bases, leaving 12 bases between them. The germline V gene has CDR1 DFQATT and CDR2 SNEGSKA (reference sequence). The chain's CDR3 is CSARDGTSGGYTF. The CDR3 DNA follows: TGCAGTGCTAGAGATGGGACATCGGGTGGCTACACCTTC.

The table lists this clonotype with many counts. The rearrangement joins TRBV15 to TRBJ1-3; no reliable D call. The V end was cut by 0 bases, the J end by 0 bases, with 12 bases between. The CDR3 spans 17 residues. The germline V gene encodes CDR1 LNHNV and CDR2 YYDKDF (reference sequence). The CDR3 DNA reads TGTGCCACCAGCAGAGATCTGGGCAGGAGCTCTGGAAACACCATATATTTT. Protein sequence: CATSRDLGRSSGNTIYF.

This clonotype was recorded at least ten times. The chain has TRBV11-2 and TRBJ1-6; D is unclear. Trimming left V 0 bases short and J 10 bases short, with 7 bases between. Germline-derived CDR1 and CDR2 are SGHAT and FQNNGV. The CDR3 is made up of 13 amino acids. CDR3 amino acids: CASSLDYSSPLHF. The CDR3 bases are TGTGCCAGCAGCTTAGACTACAGCTCACCCCTCCACTTT.

This clonotype rates as medium-sized (0.01 to 0.1%). The chain employs TRBV7-2 and TRBJ2-1; D is unresolved. Trimming shortened V by 6 bases and J by 5 bases, and 8 bases separated the two germline ends. CDR3 length: 12 residues. Germline lookup yields CDR1 SGHTA and CDR2 FQGNSA. CDR3 amino acids: CASSGRHNEQFF. CDR3 coding DNA: TGTGCCAGCAGTGGACGGCACAATGAGCAGTTCTTC.

This clonotype was detected many times. The gene calls are TRBV6-5 and TRBJ1-5, with 8 bases identical to TRBD1. The trim removed 5 bases at V and 9 bases at J, leaving 12 bases unmatched. Looked up from germline, CDR1 is MNHEY and CDR2 is SVGAGI. CDR3 length: 15 residues. CDR3 DNA: TGTGCCAGCAGTCCCCAGACAGGGGATGCGGGGCCCCAGCATTTT. Translation: CASSPQTGDAGPQHF.

This clonotype was seen many times. The V gene is TRBV5-1, the J gene TRBJ1-6; no definite D call. Trimming removed 4 bases from V and 7 bases from J, with 18 bases in between. There are 16 residues in the CDR3. Germline-derived CDR1 and CDR2 are SGHRS and YFSETQ. The CDR3 reads CASSQTPGAINSPLHF. The CDR3 coding sequence is TGCGCCAGCAGCCAAACCCCCGGAGCTATCAATTCACCCCTCCACTTT.

This clonotype showed up many times. The CDR3 coding sequence is TGTGCCAGCAGCGGTGGAATGGATACGCAGTATTTT. Its protein is CASSGGMDTQYF. This chain joins TRBV9 and TRBJ2-3; D unclear. The V end was cut by 3 bases, the J end by 6 bases, with 8 bases between. Germline loops: CDR1 SGDLS, CDR2 YYNGEE. The CDR3 extends over 12 amino acids. The full variable domain, rest sourced from reference TRBV9 and TRBJ2-3, is DSGVTQTPKHLITATGQRVTLRCSPRSGDLSVYWYQQSLDQGLQFLIQYYNGEERAKGNILERFSAQQFPDLHSELNLSSLELGDSALYFCASSGGMDTQYFGPGTRLTVL.

This clonotype came up many times. The chain links TRBV4-2 to TRBJ2-5; D is possibly TRBD1 or TRBD2 (5 bases each). The V end lost 0 bases, the J end lost 1 base, and 12 bases lay between the germline ends. The germline gives CDR1 LGHNA, CDR2 YNFKEQ. The CDR3 runs to 16 residues. DNA for the CDR3: TGTGCCAGCAGCCAAGATACGGGGACCTCCCAAGAGACCCAGTACTTC. This encodes CASSQDTGTSQETQYF.

This clonotype showed up many times. The rearrangement uses TRBV5-4 and TRBJ1-1; perhaps TRBD1 as D (6 bases). Germline CDR1 SGHNT, CDR2 YYREEE (reference sequence). Trimming removed 4 bases at V and 7 bases at J, with 17 bases between. The CDR3 runs 14 residues. The CDR3 is CASSPSGTNLEAFF. DNA of the CDR3: TGTGCCAGCAGCCCTTCTGGGACAAACCTTGAAGCTTTCTTT.

This clonotype was counted at least ten times. This sequence joins TRBV7-2 and TRBJ1-1, with 7 bases that match TRBD1. Germline V lookup: CDR1 SGHTA, CDR2 FQGNSA. V lost 3 bases, J lost 4 bases, and 2 bases stayed unmatched. This CDR3 region has 13 residues. CDR3 sequence (DNA): TGTGCCAGCAGCTTTCGACAGGGCACTGAAGCTTTCTTT. Translating gives CASSFRQGTEAFF.

Only a few counts were recorded for this clonotype. The V gene is TRBV15, the J gene TRBJ2-5; TRBD2 matches 9 bases. The ends lost 3 bases at V and 5 bases at J; junction bases unmatched: 10. The CDR3 has 16 amino acids. In germline, CDR1 is LNHNV, CDR2 YYDKDF (reference sequence). The CDR3 loop reads CATSRAGTSRGETQYF. CDR3 nucleotides: TGTGCCACCAGCAGGGCCGGGACTAGCCGGGGGGAGACCCAGTACTTC. The full variable domain, with the rest looked up from reference TRBV15 and TRBJ2-5, is DAMVIQNPRYQVTQFGKPVTLSCSQTLNHNVMYWYQQKSSQAPKLLFHYYDKDFNNEADTPDNFQSRRPNTSFCFLDIRSPGLGDTAMYLCATSRAGTSRGETQYFGPGTRLLVL.

This clonotype has a handful of counts. This chain links TRBV28 with TRBJ1-2; D not resolved. This CDR3 has 12 amino acids. V gave up 7 bases and J gave up 5 bases, with 11 bases separating them. Germline V CDR1 and CDR2: MDHEN, SYDVKM. The CDR3 DNA reads as TGTGCCAGCAACTTAGCGGGTTATGGCTACACCTTC. Encoded protein: CASNLAGYGYTF.

This clonotype was counted ten times or more. CDR3 nucleotide sequence: TGTGCCAGCAGCTTGGGGCAGGGTAAGGGCTACGAGCAGTACGTC. Translating gives CASSLGQGKGYEQYV. This chain links TRBV5-4 with TRBJ2-7; possibly TRBD1 for D (5 bases). The germline V gene encodes CDR1 SGHNT and CDR2 YYREEE (reference sequence). V lost 0 bases and J lost 3, with 13 bases in between. The CDR3 extends over 15 amino acids.

Many counts were recorded for this clonotype. J is TRBJ2-2 and V is TRBV5-4; 9 bases line up with TRBD1. Germline trimming cut 4 bases from V and 1 base from J; bases unmatched to any gene: 5. Germline CDR1 is SGHNT and CDR2 is YYREEE (reference sequence). The CDR3 spans 16 residues. CDR3 sequence reads: CASSPPGQGNTGELFF. CDR3 DNA sequence: TGTGCCAGCAGCCCGCCGGGACAGGGGAACACCGGGGAGCTGTTTTTT.

This clonotype was observed at least ten times. V usage is TRBV12-3 or TRBV12-4 and J usage is TRBJ2-1, with D perhaps TRBD1 (6 bases). CDR3 length: 14 residues. Trimming took off 3 bases at V and 6 bases at J, with 12 bases between the two ends. The CDR3 here is CASSFVQGFNEQFF. CDR3 bases: TGTGCCAGCAGTTTCGTACAGGGTTTCAATGAGCAGTTCTTC.

In its sample, this clonotype was seen many times. The chain uses TRBV7-2 and TRBJ2-5, with TRBD1 matching over 12 bases. Losses at the gene ends were 5 bases for V and 6 bases for J; bases not matched to a gene: 4. CDR1 and CDR2 (germline): SGHTA, FQGNSA. This CDR3 contains 14 residues. The chain's CDR3 is CASSAGQGAKTQYF. DNA of the CDR3: TGTGCCAGCAGCGCGGGACAGGGGGCGAAGACCCAGTACTTC.

Of note for this clonotype: This CDR3 is missing its conserved last phenylalanine or tryptophan, likely due to a read error. The rearrangement links TRBV5-1 to TRBJ2-5, with TRBD1 matching 8 bases. Germline values: CDR1 SGHRS, CDR2 YFSETQ. The J segment lost 1 base and the V segment lost 3 bases, leaving 11 bases of the junction unmatched. The CDR3 loop spans 17 amino acids. CDR3 DNA sequence: TGCGCCAGCAGCTCTGGGGGGACAGGAGGGCTCCAAGAGACCCAGTACTTA. This sequence encodes CASSSGGTGGLQETQYL.

This clonotype was counted many times. The chain joins TRBV7-2 to TRBJ2-5; maybe TRBD1 (6 bases). This CDR3 spans 14 amino acids. V was clipped by 0 bases and J by 5 bases, with 10 bases between them. Germline CDR1 reads SGHTA; CDR2 reads FQGNSA. CDR3 nucleotide sequence: TGTGCCAGCAGCTTAGCAAGGACAGTGGAGACCCAGTACTTC. Its translation is CASSLARTVETQYF.

Ten or more counts support this clonotype. V is TRBV12-3 or TRBV12-4 and J is TRBJ2-1; 11 positions agree with TRBD2. V gave up 5 bases and J gave up 9 bases; unmatched junction bases: 12. There are 16 residues in the CDR3. This CDR3 is CASSPYPSGGFAEQFF. The CDR3 DNA follows: TGTGCCAGCAGTCCTTACCCTAGCGGGGGGTTTGCTGAGCAGTTCTTC.

This clonotype has just a few counts. The chain has TRBV2 and TRBJ1-2; 7 bases align to TRBD1. Germline V CDR1 and CDR2: SNHLY, FYNNEI. With V trimmed by 1 base and J by 0 bases, 5 bases remained unmatched. CDR3 length: 16 residues. CDR3 in amino acids: CASSEEGAVTNYGYTF. CDR3 bases: TGTGCCAGCAGTGAAGAGGGGGCGGTTACTAACTATGGCTACACCTTC.